This TCR beta chain was retrieved from a study of identifying expanded T cells in peripheral blood. Assay: immunoSEQ multiplex PCR; the TCRdb copy retains only in-frame clones and omits some. The top ten clones hold 17% of a sample with about 100,000 clones, roughly 85% of them seen once. The V gene's germline CDR1 is MRHNA and CDR2 SNTAGT. The CDR3 contains 12 residues. V gave up 8 bases and J gave up 4 bases, with 11 bases separating them. Source material: blood. The chain carries TRBV6-4 and TRBJ1-2, with D possibly TRBD1 on 6 matching bases. This receptor was taken from a person between 18 and 75 years old in good health. The CDR3 DNA follows: TGTGCCAGCTGGACAGCGCGCTATGGCTACACCTTC. Translated, it gives CASWTARYGYTF.